The 30 T cell receptor beta chains reported below all come from one sample, sequenced in a study of cytomegalovirus exposure and HLA in healthy donors. Vbeta (60) and Jbeta (13) primers were used in the PCR. Data came from immunoSEQ multiplex PCR; TCRdb stores just in-frame clones and leaves some out. The table includes about 93,000 clones, about two thirds detected once. Sequencing input: PBMCs. The receptors here all came from a boy between 10 and 17 years old in good health and CMV-seropositive.

V gene TRBV6-5 combines with J gene TRBJ1-5; a weak D match, TRBD1 (5 bases). Deletions cut 0 bases from V and 7 bases from J, with 13 bases between. CDR1 and CDR2 from the germline V gene are MNHEY and SVGAGI. The CDR3 is made up of 15 amino acids. This CDR3 reads CASSYSLWGDQPQHF. CDR3 bases: TGTGCCAGCAGTTACTCGCTTTGGGGGGACCAGCCCCAGCATTTT.

The chain couples TRBV29-1 to TRBJ2-7; 12 bases are a match to TRBD1. The length of the CDR3 is 15 residues. Per germline, CDR1 SQVTM and CDR2 ANQGSEA. The V and J ends lost 6 bases and 7 bases, in that order; junction bases with no gene match: 13. The CDR3 protein is CSVLGGDRGHREQYF. In DNA, the CDR3 is TGCAGCGTCCTCGGAGGGGACAGGGGGCATCGGGAGCAGTACTTC.

This clone came up a few times. The CDR3 loop is CASSLKTFYTDTQYF. CDR3 sequence (DNA): TGTGCCAGCAGTTTAAAGACATTTTACACAGATACGCAGTATTTT. V usage is TRBV27 and J usage is TRBJ2-3; no reliable D call. Trimming shortened V by 2 bases and J by 2 bases, and 11 bases separated the two germline ends. The CDR3 runs to 15 residues. Looked up from germline, CDR1 is MNHEY and CDR2 is SMNVEV (reference sequence).

This clone is a singleton in its sample. This chain connects TRBV29-1 to TRBJ2-1, with D possibly matching TRBD2 (5 bases). Germline CDR1 SQVTM, CDR2 ANQGSEA. V gave up 7 bases and J gave up 9 bases, with 25 bases separating them. CDR3 size: 15 residues. The CDR3 spells CSAKREAGSPFEQFF. Written as DNA, the CDR3 is TGCAGCGCTAAGAGGGAAGCAGGCTCCCCGTTTGAGCAGTTCTTC.

V gene TRBV18 combines with J gene TRBJ2-4; 10 bases line up with TRBD1. The germline V gene has CDR1 KGHSH and CDR2 LQKENI. Losses at the gene ends were 4 bases for V and 7 bases for J; bases not matched to a gene: 4. The CDR3 has 14 amino acids. CDR3 in amino acids: CASSQTGGRNIQYF. The CDR3 DNA reads as TGTGCCAGCTCACAGACAGGGGGCAGGAACATTCAGTACTTC.

The rearrangement uses TRBV4-2 and TRBJ1-2; 11 positions match TRBD1. Trimming cost V 4 bases and J 6 bases; bases outside gene matches: 13. The CDR3 is made up of 17 amino acids. CDR1 LGHNA and CDR2 YNFKEQ come from the germline V gene. The CDR3 region is CASSLGQGAEGSHGYTF. CDR3 in DNA: TGTGCCAGCAGCCTCGGACAGGGGGCGGAAGGGAGTCATGGCTACACCTTC.

The rearrangement links TRBV6-5 to TRBJ2-7; D may be TRBD1 (6 bases). Germline loops: CDR1 MNHEY, CDR2 SVGAGI. This CDR3 comprises 15 residues. V shed 8 bases and J shed 5 bases, with 22 bases lying between them. CDR3 DNA sequence: TGTGCCAGCGGGCCCATTTATAGGGACATCCACGAGCAGTACTTC. Protein: CASGPIYRDIHEQYF.

This clone came up a few times. The chain has TRBV7-9 and TRBJ2-3; weak D call: TRBD1 (5 bases). Germline CDR1 reads SEHNR; CDR2 reads FQNEAQ (reference sequence). Trimming removed 5 bases from V and 9 bases from J, with 15 bases in between. The CDR3 length is 13 residues. CDR3 residues: CASSPPVGATQYF. CDR3 nucleotide sequence: TGTGCCAGCAGCCCGCCGGTAGGGGCCACGCAGTATTTT.

This sequence joins TRBV5-1 and TRBJ2-7; 14 nucleotides agree with TRBD2. The CDR3 runs 19 residues. Unmatched junction bases numbered 15, after V lost 4 bases and J lost 3 bases. Germline V gene lookup returns CDR1 SGHRS and CDR2 YFSETQ. The CDR3 loop reads CASSPRTSGGTLQFYEQYF. The CDR3 region has the DNA TGCGCCAGCAGCCCCCGGACTAGCGGGGGGACTCTGCAATTCTACGAGCAGTACTTC.

V and J are TRBV28 and TRBJ2-3, with 7 bases lining up with TRBD2. Trimming took 6 bases from V and 0 from J; bases not matched to a gene: 9. Germline CDR1 and CDR2: MDHEN and SYDVKM. CDR3 size: 16 residues. CDR3 amino acids: CASRRGGETSTDTQYF. CDR3 coding DNA: TGTGCCAGCAGACGGGGAGGGGAGACTAGCACAGATACGCAGTATTTT.

Only a few counts were recorded for this clone. The chain has TRBV20-1 and TRBJ2-5; possible D gene TRBD2, 5 bases. The J call is in doubt because the DNA end fits TRBJ2-7 better. CDR3 length: 11 residues. CDR1 is DFQATT, CDR2 SNEGSKA, per germline (reference sequence). CDR3 region: CGMEVEGEQYF. In DNA form, the CDR3 reads TGCGGCATGGAGGTAGAGGGCGAGCAGTACTTC.

The chain recombines TRBV5-1 with TRBJ1-1, with a possible D match to TRBD1 (5 bases). The CDR3 contains 16 residues. V was clipped by 5 bases and J by 0 bases, with 17 bases between them. From germline, CDR1 is SGHRS and CDR2 YFSETQ. DNA for the CDR3: TGCGCCAGCAGAACAGGTGGGGGGTCTTTGAACACTGAAGCTTTCTTT. Amino acid sequence: CASRTGGGSLNTEAFF.

This clone was seen a single time. The chain couples TRBV7-9 to TRBJ2-7; 7 nucleotides align to TRBD1. The CDR3 contains 14 residues. Germline loops: CDR1 SEHNR, CDR2 FQNEAQ (reference sequence). Germline trimming cut 5 bases from V and 3 bases from J; bases unmatched to any gene: 7. DNA of the CDR3: TGTGCCAGCAGCCAGTCCCGGGACAGCTACGAGCAGTACTTC. Residues: CASSQSRDSYEQYF.

This rearrangement joins TRBV20-1 to TRBJ2-1; no reliable D call. CDR1 and CDR2 (germline): DFQATT, SNEGSKA (reference sequence). The CDR3 runs 11 residues. V shed 6 bases and J shed 4 bases, with 7 bases lying between them. The CDR3 DNA reads TGCAGTGCCACTGTTTACAATGAGCAGTTCTTC. Its translation: CSATVYNEQFF.

This clone was counted a single time. This chain links TRBV6-5 with TRBJ1-2; the D is unclear. The CDR3 is 13 amino acids. In germline, CDR1 is MNHEY, CDR2 SVGAGI. Trimming stripped 4 bases from V and 8 bases from J, with 14 bases between. Written as DNA, the CDR3 is TGTGCCAGCAGTTCCCGGGGTCCCTTAGGCTACACCTTC. The encoded protein is CASSSRGPLGYTF.

This clone was counted between two and nine times. The chain has TRBV18 and TRBJ1-2; TRBD1 matches at 7 bases. The junction had 2 bases not matched to a gene; V was cut back by 6 bases and J by 4 bases. Germline loops: CDR1 KGHSH, CDR2 LQKENI. The CDR3 totals 12 residues. The CDR3 here is CASSRDSYGYTF. CDR3 DNA sequence: TGTGCCAGCTCCCGGGACAGCTATGGCTACACCTTC.

V gene TRBV30 combines with J gene TRBJ1-1, with unresolved D. Trimming removed 1 base from V and 11 bases from J, with 11 bases in between. The CDR3 is made up of 11 amino acids. Germline V lookup: CDR1 GTSNPN, CDR2 SVGIG (reference sequence). CDR3 sequence reads: CAWSGNQAAFF. The DNA for the CDR3 is TGTGCCTGGAGTGGCAACCAGGCGGCTTTCTTT. Supplemented by reference TRBV30 and TRBJ1-1, the full variable domain reads SQTIHQWPATLVQPVGSPLSLECTVEGTSNPNLYWYRQAAGRGLQLLFYSVGIGQISSEVPQNLSASRPQDRQFILSSKKLLLSDSGFYLCAWSGNQAAFFGQGTRLTVV.

The chain recombines TRBV5-5 with TRBJ1-1; tentatively, D is TRBD1 (5 bases). The CDR3 loop spans 14 amino acids. Germline-derived CDR1 and CDR2 are SGHKS and YYEKEE (reference sequence). Trimming took off 4 bases at V and 1 base at J, with 11 bases between the two ends. The CDR3 region has the DNA TGTGCCAGCAGCCGGCAAGGACAGAACACTGAAGCTTTCTTT. Translated: CASSRQGQNTEAFF.

This clone was counted once. This sequence joins TRBV29-1 and TRBJ2-1; 13 bases are a match to TRBD2. CDR3 size: 15 residues. Per germline, CDR1 SQVTM and CDR2 ANQGSEA. Unmatched junction bases numbered 9, after V lost 6 bases and J lost 7 bases. This chain's CDR3 is CSVGTSGTLGNEQFF. Written as DNA, the CDR3 is TGCAGCGTGGGGACTAGCGGGACCTTAGGGAATGAGCAGTTCTTC.

Concerning this clone: This is likely a read error, given that the CDR3 carries no conserved phenylalanine or tryptophan at its end. The DNA is left out, because the CDR3 cannot be placed on it with certainty; the CDR3 is given as TCRdb lists it. The gene calls are TRBV18 and TRBJ2-7; the table calls TRBD1, which could not be checked here. The CDR3 is 11 amino acids long, termini counted. Per the germline V gene, CDR1 is KGHSH and CDR2 is LQKENI. This CDR3 reads CASSLGQSRSL.

This clone has just one count. The V and J genes are TRBV7-7 and TRBJ1-3; D unclear. Germline CDR1 reads SSHAT; CDR2 reads FNYEAQ (reference sequence). This CDR3 comprises 13 residues. Trimming removed 5 bases at V and 2 bases at J, with 7 bases between. CDR3 sequence (DNA): TGTGCCAGCAGCGCCGGGACTGGAAACACCATATATTTT. Residues: CASSAGTGNTIYF.

The V call is TRBV5-1, the J call TRBJ1-1; 7 positions agree with TRBD1. Germline V CDR1 and CDR2: SGHRS, YFSETQ. Germline trimming cut 6 bases from V and 5 bases from J; bases unmatched to any gene: 13. This CDR3 is built from 15 residues. As DNA, the CDR3 is TGCGCCAGCAACCCGTCCTACAGGGGTCGAACTGAAGCTTTCTTT. Its protein product is CASNPSYRGRTEAFF. Complete variable domain (other parts from reference TRBV5-1 and TRBJ1-1): KAGVTQTPRYLIKTRGQQVTLSCSPISGHRSVSWYQQTPGQGLQFLFEYFSETQRNKGNFPGRFSGRQFSNSRSEMNVSTLELGDSALYLCASNPSYRGRTEAFFGQGTRLTVV.

The chain recombines TRBV6-1 with TRBJ1-1, with 7 bases fitting TRBD1. J was trimmed by 11 bases and V by 4 bases; bases with no gene match: 4. From germline, CDR1 is MNHNS and CDR2 SASEGT. CDR3 length: 11 residues. The CDR3 spells CASSGQGSAFF. In nucleotides, the CDR3 is TGTGCCAGCAGTGGACAGGGTTCCGCTTTCTTT.

This chain uses TRBV5-1 with TRBJ1-1; 11 bases line up with TRBD1. This CDR3 has 17 residues. Germline V gives CDR1 SGHRS, CDR2 YFSETQ. V lost 4 bases to trimming and J lost 0 bases; unmatched junction nucleotides: 8. The CDR3 here is CASSPTWTGGLNTEAFF. The DNA for the CDR3 is TGCGCCAGCAGCCCAACCTGGACAGGGGGCCTGAACACTGAAGCTTTCTTT.

The genes are TRBV5-1 and TRBJ1-2, with 8 bases matching TRBD1. There are 13 residues in the CDR3. Trimming at V came to 3 bases and at J to 4 bases, leaving 2 bases not matched to a gene. CDR1 and CDR2 (germline): SGHRS, YFSETQ. This CDR3 reads CASSSDRVYGYTF. In DNA, the CDR3 is TGCGCCAGCAGCTCGGACAGGGTCTATGGCTACACCTTC.

The chain uses TRBV5-4 and TRBJ2-7, with no clear D. Germline values: CDR1 SGHNT, CDR2 YYREEE (reference sequence). The CDR3 length is 14 residues. The V gene lost 0 bases and the J gene lost 2 bases, with 9 bases spanning the gap. CDR3 bases: TGTGCCAGCAGCTTGGCTGGCAACGCCTACGAGCAGTACTTC. This encodes CASSLAGNAYEQYF.

J is TRBJ2-1 and V is TRBV9; D might be TRBD2 (6 bases). The CDR3 contains 15 residues. Trimming left V 6 bases short and J 8 bases short, with 21 bases between. Germline V gene data show CDR1 as SGDLS and CDR2 as YYNGEE. The chain's CDR3 is CASTRGGYKEYEQFF. In DNA, the CDR3 is TGTGCCAGCACGAGGGGAGGCTATAAGGAGTATGAGCAGTTCTTC. Full variable domain (remainder filled in from reference TRBV9 and TRBJ2-1): DSGVTQTPKHLITATGQRVTLRCSPRSGDLSVYWYQQSLDQGLQFLIQYYNGEERAKGNILERFSAQQFPDLHSELNLSSLELGDSALYFCASTRGGYKEYEQFFGPGTRLTVL.

The chain recombines TRBV5-6 with TRBJ2-1; D perhaps matches TRBD1 (6 bases). The ends were cut back, 6 bases at V and 15 bases at J, with 19 bases in the middle. This CDR3 contains 12 residues. Germline-derived CDR1 and CDR2 are SGHDT and YYEEEE. The CDR3 DNA sequence: TGTGCCAGCATCTCCAGAGGACAGATGATGTTCTTC. Its translation is CASISRGQMMFF.

J is TRBJ1-4 and V is TRBV7-8, with D possibly being TRBD1 (5 bases). The CDR3 has 15 residues. V lost 0 bases, J lost 8 bases, and 13 bases lay in between. Per germline, CDR1 SGHVS and CDR2 FQNEAQ. This CDR3 reads CASSLASGFDEKLFF. The CDR3 DNA is TGTGCCAGCAGCTTAGCGTCAGGGTTTGACGAAAAACTGTTTTTT.

The chain carries TRBV30 and TRBJ1-3; no firm D call. CDR1 and CDR2 from the germline V gene are GTSNPN and SVGIG (reference sequence). With 4 bases removed from V and 1 base from J, the gap between germline ends came to 11 bases. The CDR3 length is 14 residues. The CDR3 sequence: CAWTDYSSGNTIYF. The CDR3 nucleotides read TGTGCCTGGACAGACTACTCTTCTGGAAACACCATATATTTT.